Described below is a single T cell receptor (beta chain) sequence and its context. This specimen comes from a study of brain T cells in children with intractable seizures. This table comes from immunoSEQ multiplex PCR, and its TCRdb copy is limited to in-frame clones, with some not included. This sample has about 120,000 clones, with around 94% found just once. The CDR3 is 15 residues long. Germline V gives CDR1 LGHDT, CDR2 YNNKEL (reference sequence). V shed 5 bases, J shed 8 bases, and the junction held 9 bases outside the gene matches. The J gene is TRBJ2-1, the V gene TRBV3-1 (or the pseudogene TRBV3-2); 10 bases agree with TRBD2. The source material was peripheral blood, sampled at surgery. The sequence derives from a boy in the first two years of life with hemimegalencephaly and intractable seizures. The DNA for the CDR3 is TGTGCCAGCAGCTCCCCAGCGGGAGGGAGGTATGAGCAGTTCTTC. This codes for CASSSPAGGRYEQFF.